The next 7 T cell receptor beta chains were all read from a single sample in a study of cytomegalovirus exposure and HLA in healthy donors. The PCR made use of 60 Vbeta and 13 Jbeta primers. Profiling relied on immunoSEQ multiplex PCR, and the TCRdb table lists in-frame clones only, not all of them. Among over 100,000 clones listed, nearly 80% were seen once. Sequencing was performed on PBMCs. The receptor source for this set is a man in his 60s in good health and CMV-seropositive.

This clone was seen more than once but under ten times. This chain joins TRBV20-1 and TRBJ2-1; D uncertain. Germline V CDR1 and CDR2: DFQATT, SNEGSKA (reference sequence). V lost 6 bases and J 9 bases, leaving 12 bases between the germline ends. The length of the CDR3 is 11 residues. CDR3 in amino acids: CSAPRLPEQFF. DNA for the CDR3: TGCAGTGCCCCCAGGCTTCCTGAGCAGTTCTTC.

This chain uses TRBV19 with TRBJ2-1, with TRBD1 matching over 7 bases. Germline V gives CDR1 LNHDA, CDR2 SQIVND (reference sequence). CDR3 length: 13 amino acids. V shed 6 bases and J 9 bases; nucleotides not matched to a gene: 8. CDR3 in DNA: TGTGCCAGTAGCCGCACACAGGGGAGTGAGCAGTTCTTC. Protein sequence: CASSRTQGSEQFF.

In its sample, this clone was seen a few times. The chain is built from TRBV7-2 and TRBJ1-1; 7 nucleotides align to TRBD1. The germline V gene has CDR1 SGHTA and CDR2 FQGNSA. The CDR3 spans 14 residues. V dropped 5 bases and J dropped 6; count of bases not matched to a gene: 9. The CDR3 sequence: CASSPRGQGSEAFF. CDR3 sequence (DNA): TGTGCCAGCAGCCCTAGGGGGCAAGGCTCTGAAGCTTTCTTT. Variable domain in full (rest from reference TRBV7-2 and TRBJ1-1): GAGVSQSPSNKVTEKGKDVELRCDPISGHTALYWYRQSLGQGLEFLIYFQGNSAPDKSGLPSDRFSAERTGGSVSTLTIQRTQQEDSAVYLCASSPRGQGSEAFFGQGTRLTVV.

J is TRBJ1-6 and V is TRBV18, with unresolved D. V lost 0 bases and J 13 bases, leaving 7 bases between the germline ends. The V gene's germline CDR1 is KGHSH and CDR2 LQKENI. The CDR3 contains 12 residues. CDR3 coding DNA: TGTGCCAGCTCACCACCTCCGGGTCCCCTCCACTTT. This translates into CASSPPPGPLHF.

In its sample, this clone was seen a few times. V is TRBV5-1 and J is TRBJ1-1; 8 bases are a match to TRBD1. J gave up 5 bases and V 4 bases, and 7 bases lay outside the gene matches. There are 14 residues in the CDR3. Germline CDR1 is SGHRS and CDR2 is YFSETQ. CDR3 nucleotides: TGCGCCAGCAGCGTTCAGGGGGCGCAGACTGAAGCTTTCTTT. It translates to CASSVQGAQTEAFF.

This clone was detected only a few times. The rearrangement links TRBV9 to TRBJ1-1, with D possibly TRBD1 on 6 matching bases. The CDR3 sequence is 14 residues long. Germline CDR1 and CDR2: SGDLS and YYNGEE. The V and J ends lost 2 bases and 7 bases respectively, with 15 bases between them. The CDR3 bases are TGTGCCAGCAGCGTGGGACATCTTAGGGGTGAAGCTTTCTTT. This translates into CASSVGHLRGEAFF.

The V and J genes are TRBV7-9 and TRBJ2-5, with D possibly TRBD2 on 5 matching bases. CDR3 length: 11 amino acids. With 3 bases removed from V and 7 bases from J, the gap between germline ends came to 6 bases. CDR1 SEHNR and CDR2 FQNEAQ come from the germline V gene (reference sequence). The CDR3: CASSFEGTQYF. For the CDR3, the DNA is TGTGCCAGCAGCTTCGAGGGGACCCAGTACTTC. Full variable domain (remainder filled in from reference TRBV7-9 and TRBJ2-5): DTGVSQNPRHKITKRGQNVTFRCDPISEHNRLYWYRQTLGQGPEFLTYFQNEAQLEKSRLLSDRFSAERPKGSFSTLEIQRTEQGDSAMYLCASSFEGTQYFGPGTRLLVL.